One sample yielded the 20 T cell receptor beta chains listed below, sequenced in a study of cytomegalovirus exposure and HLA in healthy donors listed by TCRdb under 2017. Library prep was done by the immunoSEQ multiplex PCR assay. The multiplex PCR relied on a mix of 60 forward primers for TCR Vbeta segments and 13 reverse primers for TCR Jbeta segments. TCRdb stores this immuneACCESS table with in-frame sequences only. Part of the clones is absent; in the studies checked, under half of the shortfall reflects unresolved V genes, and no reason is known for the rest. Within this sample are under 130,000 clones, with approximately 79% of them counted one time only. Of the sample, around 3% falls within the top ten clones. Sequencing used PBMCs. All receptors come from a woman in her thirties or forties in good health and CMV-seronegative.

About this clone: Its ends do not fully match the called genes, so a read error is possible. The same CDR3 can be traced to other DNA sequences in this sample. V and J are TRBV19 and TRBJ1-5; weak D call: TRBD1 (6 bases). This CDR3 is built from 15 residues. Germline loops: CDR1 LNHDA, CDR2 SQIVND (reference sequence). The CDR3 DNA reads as TGTGCCAGTAAACCACCAGGGGTACGGGGTCAGCCCCAGCATTTC. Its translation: CASKPPGVRGQPQHF.

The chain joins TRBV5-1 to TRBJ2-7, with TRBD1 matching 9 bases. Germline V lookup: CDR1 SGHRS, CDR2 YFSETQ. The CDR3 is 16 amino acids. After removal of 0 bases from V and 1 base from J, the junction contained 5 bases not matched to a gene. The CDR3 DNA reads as TGCGCCAGCAGCTTGGACAGGGGGCGGGAGTCCTACGAGCAGTACTTC. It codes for CASSLDRGRESYEQYF.

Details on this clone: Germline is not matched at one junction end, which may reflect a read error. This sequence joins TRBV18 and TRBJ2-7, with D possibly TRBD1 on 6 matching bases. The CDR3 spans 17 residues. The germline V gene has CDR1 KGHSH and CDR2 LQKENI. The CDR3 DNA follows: TGTGCCAGCTCACCACCGGATGCCAGGGGCGAGAACTACGAACAGTACTTC. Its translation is CASSPPDARGENYEQYF.

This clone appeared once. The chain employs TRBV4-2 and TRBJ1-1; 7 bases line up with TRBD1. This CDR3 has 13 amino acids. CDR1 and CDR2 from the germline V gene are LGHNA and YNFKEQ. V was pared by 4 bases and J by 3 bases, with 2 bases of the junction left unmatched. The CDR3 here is CASSLGQDTEAFF. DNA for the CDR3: TGTGCCAGCAGCCTAGGACAGGACACTGAAGCTTTCTTT.

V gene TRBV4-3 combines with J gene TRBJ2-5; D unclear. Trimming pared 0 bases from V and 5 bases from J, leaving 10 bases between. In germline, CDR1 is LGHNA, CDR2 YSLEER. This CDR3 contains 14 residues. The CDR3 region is CASSQDPSSETQYF. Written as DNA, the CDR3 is TGCGCCAGCAGCCAAGATCCGAGCTCGGAGACCCAGTACTTC.

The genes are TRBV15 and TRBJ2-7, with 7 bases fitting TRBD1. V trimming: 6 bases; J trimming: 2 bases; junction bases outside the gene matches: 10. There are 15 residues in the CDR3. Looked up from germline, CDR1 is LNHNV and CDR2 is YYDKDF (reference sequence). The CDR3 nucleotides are TGTGCCACCAGTGTCGCCCGGACAGGTCCCTACGAGCAGTACTTC. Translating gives CATSVARTGPYEQYF.

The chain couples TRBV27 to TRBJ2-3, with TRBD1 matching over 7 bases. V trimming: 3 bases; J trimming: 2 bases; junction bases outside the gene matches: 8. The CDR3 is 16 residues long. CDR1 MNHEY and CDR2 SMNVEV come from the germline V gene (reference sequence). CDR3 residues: CASSLFGTEVTDTQYF. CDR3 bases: TGTGCCAGCAGTTTGTTTGGGACAGAAGTCACAGATACGCAGTATTTT.

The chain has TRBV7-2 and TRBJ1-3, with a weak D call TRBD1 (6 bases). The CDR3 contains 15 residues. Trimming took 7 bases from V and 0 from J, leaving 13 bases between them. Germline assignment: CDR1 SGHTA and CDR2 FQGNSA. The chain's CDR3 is CASTVGGGSGNTIYF. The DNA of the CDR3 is TGTGCCAGCACCGTAGGGGGTGGCTCTGGAAACACCATATATTTT.

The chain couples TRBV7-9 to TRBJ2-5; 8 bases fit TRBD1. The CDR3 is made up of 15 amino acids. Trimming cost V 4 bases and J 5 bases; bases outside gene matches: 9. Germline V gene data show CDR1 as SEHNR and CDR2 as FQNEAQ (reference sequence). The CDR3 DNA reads TGTGCCAGCAGCTACCAGGGGGCTTTAGAGGAGACCCAGTACTTC. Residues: CASSYQGALEETQYF.

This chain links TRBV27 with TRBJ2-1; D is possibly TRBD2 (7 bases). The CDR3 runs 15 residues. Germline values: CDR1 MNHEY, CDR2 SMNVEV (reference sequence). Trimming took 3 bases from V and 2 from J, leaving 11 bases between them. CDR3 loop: CASSFLGGAYNEQFF. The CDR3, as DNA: TGTGCCAGCAGTTTTTTAGGGGGGGCCTACAATGAGCAGTTCTTC.

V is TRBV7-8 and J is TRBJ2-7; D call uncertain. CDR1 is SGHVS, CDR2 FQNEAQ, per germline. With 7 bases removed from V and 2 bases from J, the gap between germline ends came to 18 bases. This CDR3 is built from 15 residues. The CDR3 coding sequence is TGTGCCAGCACCACAGATCAAGGCATCACCTACGAGCAGTACTTC. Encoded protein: CASTTDQGITYEQYF. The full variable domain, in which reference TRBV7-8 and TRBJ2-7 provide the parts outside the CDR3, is GAGVSQSPRYKVAKRGQDVALRCDPISGHVSLFWYQQALGQGPEFLTYFQNEAQLDKSGLPSDRFFAERPEGSVSTLKIQRTQQEDSAVYLCASTTDQGITYEQYFGPGTRLTVT.

CDR3 in DNA: TGTGCCAGCAGGGGCGATGGAACAGATACGCAGTATTTT. It encodes CASRGDGTDTQYF. The chain couples TRBV27 to TRBJ2-3; D gene unclear. The germline CDR1 and CDR2 sequences are MNHEY and SMNVEV (reference sequence). Trimming left V 6 bases short and J 3 bases short, with 10 bases between. This CDR3 is built from 13 residues.

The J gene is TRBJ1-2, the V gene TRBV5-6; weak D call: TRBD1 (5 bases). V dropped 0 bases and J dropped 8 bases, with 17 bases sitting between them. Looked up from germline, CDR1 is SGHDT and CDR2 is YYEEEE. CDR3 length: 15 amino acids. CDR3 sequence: CASSLATGLEGGYTF. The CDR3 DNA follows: TGTGCCAGCAGCTTGGCTACAGGCCTGGAAGGAGGCTACACCTTC.

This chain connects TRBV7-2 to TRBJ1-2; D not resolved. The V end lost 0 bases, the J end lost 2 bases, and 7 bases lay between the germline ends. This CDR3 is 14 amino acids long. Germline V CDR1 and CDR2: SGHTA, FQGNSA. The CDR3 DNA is TGTGCCAGCAGCTTAGCGCCTCAGAACTATGGCTACACCTTC. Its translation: CASSLAPQNYGYTF.

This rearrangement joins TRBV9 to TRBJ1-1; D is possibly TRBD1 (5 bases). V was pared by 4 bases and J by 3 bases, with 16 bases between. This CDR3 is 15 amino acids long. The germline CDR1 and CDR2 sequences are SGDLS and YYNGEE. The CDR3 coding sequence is TGTGCCAGCAGCCCGAAACTCAGGGATTACACTGAAGCTTTCTTT. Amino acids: CASSPKLRDYTEAFF.

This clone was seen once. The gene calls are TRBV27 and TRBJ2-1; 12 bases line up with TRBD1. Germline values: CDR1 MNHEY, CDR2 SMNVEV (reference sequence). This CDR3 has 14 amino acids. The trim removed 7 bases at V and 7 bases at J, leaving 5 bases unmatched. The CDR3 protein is CASTGQGARNEQFF. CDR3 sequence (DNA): TGTGCCAGCACGGGACAGGGGGCGCGGAATGAGCAGTTCTTC.

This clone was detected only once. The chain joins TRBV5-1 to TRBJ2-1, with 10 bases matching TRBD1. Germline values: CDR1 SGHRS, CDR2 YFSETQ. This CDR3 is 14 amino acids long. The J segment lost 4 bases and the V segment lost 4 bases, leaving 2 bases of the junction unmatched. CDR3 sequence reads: CASSRDRGYNEQFF. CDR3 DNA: TGCGCCAGCAGCCGGGACAGGGGTTACAATGAGCAGTTCTTC.

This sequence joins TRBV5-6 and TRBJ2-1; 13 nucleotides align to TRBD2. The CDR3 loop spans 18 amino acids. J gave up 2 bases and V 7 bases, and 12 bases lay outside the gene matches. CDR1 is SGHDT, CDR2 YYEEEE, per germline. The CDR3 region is CASSLGTSGIVAYNEQFF. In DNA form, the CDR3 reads TGTGCCAGCTCGCTCGGGACTAGCGGGATTGTCGCCTACAATGAGCAGTTCTTC.

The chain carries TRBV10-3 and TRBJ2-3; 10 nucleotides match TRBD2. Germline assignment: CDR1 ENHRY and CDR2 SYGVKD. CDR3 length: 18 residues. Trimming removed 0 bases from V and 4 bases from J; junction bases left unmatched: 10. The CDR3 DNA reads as TGTGCCATCAGTGAGTCGGGGGCTAGCGGGAGAAGGGCAGATACGCAGTATTTT. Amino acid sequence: CAISESGASGRRADTQYF.

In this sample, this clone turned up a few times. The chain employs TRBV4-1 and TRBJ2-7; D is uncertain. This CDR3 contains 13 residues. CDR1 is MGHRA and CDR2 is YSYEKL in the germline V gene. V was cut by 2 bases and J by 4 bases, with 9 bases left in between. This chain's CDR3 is CASSQQIQYEQYF. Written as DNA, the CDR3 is TGCGCCAGCAGCCAACAAATCCAGTACGAGCAGTACTTC.